The source of this T cell receptor beta chain is a study of blood T cell repertoires in COVID-19. For the study at large: COVID-19 samples collected from the United States, Italy and Spain covered acute and convalescent phases.

CDR3 length: 16 amino acids. The V gene's germline CDR1 is MNHNY and CDR2 SVGAGI (reference sequence). V was cut by 7 bases and J by 5 bases, with 20 bases left in between. Authors' analysis steps: Amplified reference gene primers provided the basis for estimating nucleated cell counts. Method: immunoSEQ multiplex PCR; TCRdb's copy keeps in-frame clones and lacks some. The V and J calls and the clone size are those of that table, but D and trimming were determined from the DNA. The sample holds fewer than 80,000 clones, approximately 79% seen once. Specimen: peripheral blood. The chain employs TRBV6-6 and TRBJ2-2, with D maybe TRBD2 (6 bases). The clonotype was recovered from a woman of 80 years or more with active or convalescent COVID-19. CDR3: CASTGEEFIGTGELFF. CDR3 sequence (DNA): TGTGCCAGCACCGGGGAGGAGTTCATCGGAACCGGGGAGCTGTTTTTT.